These 15 T cell receptor beta chains were sequenced from one sample in a study of blood T cell repertoires in COVID-19. The assay was immunoSEQ multiplex PCR, and TCRdb's table has in-frame clones only and misses some. The sample carries 130,000 or so clones, approximately 90% recorded once. Sequencing used peripheral blood. Every receptor here comes from a man aged 65 to 85 with active COVID-19.

This rearrangement joins TRBV28 to TRBJ2-2; D might be TRBD1 (6 bases). There are 16 residues in the CDR3. Per germline, CDR1 MDHEN and CDR2 SYDVKM. The germline V and J ends were trimmed by 7 bases and 2 bases, with 17 bases remaining between them. The CDR3 coding sequence is TGTGCCAGCAAGCGATCAGGGGCCGGTAACACCGGGGAGCTGTTTTTT. This sequence encodes CASKRSGAGNTGELFF.

The chain carries TRBV27 and TRBJ2-7; 7 bases agree with TRBD2. The trim removed 4 bases at V and 4 bases at J, leaving 10 bases unmatched. CDR1 and CDR2 from the germline V gene are MNHEY and SMNVEV (reference sequence). The CDR3 is made up of 15 amino acids. The CDR3 nucleotides are TGTGCCAGCAGTTCCCCAACTAGCGCTGTATACGAGCAGTACTTC. Translation gives CASSSPTSAVYEQYF.

The V gene is TRBV4-1, the J gene TRBJ2-7; 9 bases are a match to TRBD1. The CDR3 runs 14 residues. V trimming: 4 bases; J trimming: 6 bases; junction bases outside the gene matches: 7. Germline loops: CDR1 MGHRA, CDR2 YSYEKL. The CDR3 DNA reads TGCGCCAGCAGCCGGTTGGGACAGGGCGGCGAGCAGTACTTC. This encodes CASSRLGQGGEQYF.

The V and J genes are TRBV27 and TRBJ2-5, with TRBD2 identical over 11 bases. V lost 6 bases to trimming and J lost 5 bases; unmatched junction nucleotides: 8. Germline V gene lookup returns CDR1 MNHEY and CDR2 SMNVEV (reference sequence). The CDR3 length is 15 residues. The CDR3 region has the DNA TGTGCCAGCAGATTAGCGGGAGGGCCCTCTGAGACCCAGTACTTC. Residues: CASRLAGGPSETQYF.

The J gene is TRBJ1-5, the V gene TRBV7-9, with TRBD1 matching 7 bases. The CDR3 contains 13 residues. The germline CDR1 and CDR2 sequences are SEHNR and FQNEAQ (reference sequence). V was pared by 5 bases and J by 3 bases, with 1 base of the junction left unmatched. The CDR3 loop is CASSGTANQPQHF. CDR3 sequence (DNA): TGTGCCAGCAGCGGGACAGCCAATCAGCCCCAGCATTTT.

The chain combines TRBV5-4 with TRBJ2-1, with TRBD2 matching 8 bases. The CDR3 is made up of 15 amino acids. With V trimmed by 2 bases and J by 2 bases, 3 bases remained unmatched. CDR1 and CDR2 from the germline V gene are SGHNT and YYREEE (reference sequence). CDR3 bases: TGTGCCAGCAGCTTTGATAGCGGGGCCTACAATGAGCAGTTCTTC. Amino acids: CASSFDSGAYNEQFF.

The chain joins TRBV7-9 to TRBJ2-1; D unclear. Germline CDR1 and CDR2: SEHNR and FQNEAQ (reference sequence). This CDR3 has 15 amino acids. Trimming took 4 bases from V and 0 from J, leaving 10 bases between them. The CDR3 region has the DNA TGTGCCAGCAGCTCTGACAAAAGCTCCTACAATGAGCAGTTCTTC. Its protein product is CASSSDKSSYNEQFF.

This clone was counted a few times. V usage is TRBV5-6 and J usage is TRBJ1-4; 7 bases are shared with TRBD1. Germline lookup yields CDR1 SGHDT and CDR2 YYEEEE. There are 15 residues in the CDR3. Unmatched junction bases numbered 6, after V lost 0 bases and J lost 7 bases. Written as DNA, the CDR3 is TGTGCCAGCAGCTTGGGGACAGGTTTAGGTGAAAAACTGTTTTTT. It specifies CASSLGTGLGEKLFF. The full variable domain, with the rest looked up from reference TRBV5-6 and TRBJ1-4, is DAGVTQSPTHLIKTRGQQVTLRCSPKSGHDTVSWYQQALGQGPQFIFQYYEEEERQRGNFPDRFSGHQFPNYSSELNVNALLLGDSALYLCASSLGTGLGEKLFFGSGTQLSVL.

This chain links TRBV28 with TRBJ2-1, with 14 bases matching TRBD2. Per germline, CDR1 MDHEN and CDR2 SYDVKM. Trimming removed 6 bases from V and 10 bases from J; junction bases left unmatched: 8. The CDR3 has 15 residues. The CDR3 DNA reads TGTGCCAGCAGGTGGGGGACTAGCGGGAGTAGCGAGCAGTTCTTC. Translation: CASRWGTSGSSEQFF.

The chain links TRBV29-1 to TRBJ2-3, with a weak D call TRBD1 (6 bases). The CDR3 totals 15 residues. Germline CDR1 is SQVTM and CDR2 is ANQGSEA. V was cut by 4 bases and J by 6 bases, with 20 bases left in between. The CDR3 is CSVAQGPMSYDTQYF. In nucleotides, the CDR3 is TGCAGCGTTGCACAGGGACCCATGTCATATGATACGCAGTATTTT.

V and J are TRBV6-2 or TRBV6-3 and TRBJ2-3; the D gene is possibly TRBD1 (6 bases). Looked up from germline, CDR1 is MNHEY and CDR2 is SVGEGT. Between the trimmed V and J ends, which lost 5 bases and 0 bases, there was a span of 12 bases. The CDR3 sequence is 15 residues long. CDR3 amino acids: CASSTRTASTDTQYF. The CDR3, as DNA: TGTGCCAGCAGTACTCGGACAGCGAGCACAGATACGCAGTATTTT.

J is TRBJ2-1 and V is TRBV29-1; TRBD2 aligns across 15 bases. Germline loops: CDR1 SQVTM, CDR2 ANQGSEA. This CDR3 spans 17 amino acids. The V gene end was trimmed by 6 bases and the J gene end by 2 bases; junction bases not matched to a gene: 8. The CDR3 DNA sequence: TGCAGCGTCTCCGGGACTAGCGGGAGGAGGGCCTACAATGAGCAGTTCTTC. It is translated as CSVSGTSGRRAYNEQFF.

The chain employs TRBV29-1 and TRBJ2-7; weak D call: TRBD2 (5 bases). This CDR3 is built from 11 residues. Trimming stripped 3 bases from V and 3 bases from J, with 6 bases between. Germline loops: CDR1 SQVTM, CDR2 ANQGSEA. The CDR3 region has the DNA TGCAGCGTTGAGACTAACTACGAGCAGTACTTC. Amino acid sequence: CSVETNYEQYF.

The V call is TRBV6-5, the J call TRBJ2-5; TRBD2 is a possible D gene (6 bases). This CDR3 is 16 amino acids long. Germline CDR1 and CDR2: MNHEY and SVGAGI. Deletions cut 4 bases from V and 1 base from J, with 16 bases between. The DNA for the CDR3 is TGTGCCAGCAGTTTGTCTAGCGCCGCGCCCCAAGAGACCCAGTACTTC. Its protein product is CASSLSSAAPQETQYF.

V gene TRBV7-3 combines with J gene TRBJ2-2; 7 nucleotides line up with TRBD1. The V and J ends lost 5 bases and 0 bases, in that order; junction bases with no gene match: 3. Germline V gene sequence: CDR1 SGHTA, CDR2 FQGTGA. This CDR3 contains 15 residues. The CDR3 sequence is CASSRDSSNTGELFF. The CDR3 DNA reads as TGTGCCAGCAGCAGGGACAGTTCGAACACCGGGGAGCTGTTTTTT.